This T cell receptor (beta chain) came from a study of cytomegalovirus exposure and HLA in healthy donors. The data were produced by immunoSEQ multiplex PCR, yet TCRdb's version contains in-frame clones alone and is incomplete. The profile shows tens of thousands of clones, approximately 95% of them singletons. This clone was observed a handful of times. Its antigen is unidentified. Other DNA sequences of this sample code for an identical CDR3. Overall study findings and caveats: In the 95 to 150 validation repertoires, about 95% of cluster scores exceeded 0, per a later analysis. The study recorded 150 to 200 TCR beta chains that were cytomegalovirus-associated.

The donors were part of the validation cohort of 120 subjects. That cohort was separate from the first cohort, which comprised 666 subjects. Germline CDR1 SGHTA, CDR2 FQGNSA. V was clipped by 4 bases and J by 0 bases, with 2 bases between them. The CDR3 sequence is 12 residues long. This receptor was taken from a young woman in good health and CMV-seronegative. The gene calls are TRBV7-2 and TRBJ2-3; unclear D gene. Sequencing used PBMCs. In nucleotides, the CDR3 is TGTGCCAGCAGCTCGAGCACAGATACGCAGTATTTT. Its protein is CASSSSTDTQYF.